The present T cell receptor (beta chain) was sequenced within a study of T-cell memory formation after mild COVID-19. The study, taken as a whole, reports: Contracting clones from day 15 to 85 showed balanced CD4/CD8; later expanders favored CD4+. The finding that pre-infection memory included some responding clones suggested that cross-reactive memory joined.

This clonotype was detected a few times. Its specificity is unknown. With constant-segment primers, 5'RACE yielded cDNA libraries of TCR alpha and TCR beta that carried sample barcodes and UMIs. Each CDR3 protein gets one entry after TCRdb re-called the 5' RACE reads with MiXCR. Of under 200,000 distinct CDR3 sequences in the sample, 11% were seen once. Trimming cost V 4 bases and J 5 bases; bases outside gene matches: 5. The germline CDR1 and CDR2 sequences are SGHRS and YFSETQ. This CDR3 contains 15 residues. The chain recombines TRBV5-1 with TRBJ2-2; TRBD1 aligns across 10 bases. Specimen: PBMCs or a T cell subset sorted from them (not recorded which). This clonotype originated in a man aged 18 to 35 who had mild COVID-19 (a few samples of this study predate the infection). Cell type and time point are not known. In nucleotides, the CDR3 is TGCGCCAGCAGCCCGGGACAGGGGATGACCGGGGAGCTGTTTTTT. Translating it yields CASSPGQGMTGELFF.